This T cell receptor (beta chain) stems from a study of regulatory T cells in long-lasting Graves disease. Specified time point: newly diagnosed GD, antithyroid drugs for less than 3 months. PBMCs were the source of the RNA used for TCR sequencing. Arm-PCR with iRepertoire HTBI primers amplified the CDR3 regions for these TCR beta libraries. MiXCR, run by TCRdb on the multiplex PCR reads, gives a single entry per CDR3 protein. The sample records hundreds of thousands of distinct CDR3 sequences, roughly 15% being singletons. This clonotype was detected many times. This CDR3 spans 11 amino acids. Trimming cost V 3 bases and J 8 bases, with 8 bases left between them. Germline-derived CDR1 and CDR2 are DFQATT and SNEGSKA (reference sequence). These records were also assigned to another study, of T cells in Graves' hyperthyroidism and ophthalmopathy. Per that study: The patients, who ranged from 18 to 65 in age, presented with newly diagnosed hyperthyroidism lasting under 2 months. Diagnostic assessment was based on clinical symptoms, serum thyroxine and TRAb, thyroid ultrasound and orbital computed tomography. In the blood, most expanded thyroid clonotypes above 0.001 appeared as well.

This receptor was identified in a woman aged 25 to 39 with Graves disease. The sample in question was peripheral blood mononuclear cells (PBMCs), obtained at new diagnosis, from a patient treated with antithyroid drugs. The rearrangement links TRBV20-1 to TRBJ2-1; D call uncertain. The CDR3 DNA sequence: TGCAGTGCTAGTAGCCTGCATGAGCAGTTCTTC. Translating gives CSASSLHEQFF.